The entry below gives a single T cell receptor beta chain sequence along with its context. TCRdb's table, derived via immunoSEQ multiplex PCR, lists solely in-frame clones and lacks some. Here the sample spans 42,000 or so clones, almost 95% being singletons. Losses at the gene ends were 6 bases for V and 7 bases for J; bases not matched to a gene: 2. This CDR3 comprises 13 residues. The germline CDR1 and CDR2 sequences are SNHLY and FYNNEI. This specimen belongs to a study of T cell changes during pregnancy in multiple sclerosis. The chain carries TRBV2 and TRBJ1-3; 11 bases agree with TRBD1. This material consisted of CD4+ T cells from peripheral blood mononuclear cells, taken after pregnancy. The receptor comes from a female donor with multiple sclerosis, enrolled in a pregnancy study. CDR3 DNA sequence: TGTGCCAGCAGCCGGGACAGGGGGAACACCATATATTTT. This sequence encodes CASSRDRGNTIYF.